The T cell receptor beta chain under discussion was sequenced for a study of T cell responses to AZD1222 COVID-19 vaccine. This clone was observed once. Germline values: CDR1 SEHNR, CDR2 FQNEAQ (reference sequence). V lost 1 base and J 6 bases, leaving 9 bases between the germline ends. The CDR3 is 13 amino acids. The protocol was immunoSEQ multiplex PCR, while the TCRdb copy is restricted to in-frame clones and leaves out a portion. This sample has 130,000 to 150,000 clones; 70% to 90% occur once, and the top ten carry about 4.9%. V usage is TRBV7-9 and J usage is TRBJ1-1; D gene unclear. The clonotype originates from an adult who received the MenACWY meningococcal vaccine as a control. The sample consisted of peripheral blood, taken 28 days after the second dose of the MenACWY control vaccine. DNA of the CDR3: TGTGCCAGCAGCTTAGGAGGAATCGCTGAAGCTTTCTTT. Protein product: CASSLGGIAEAFF.